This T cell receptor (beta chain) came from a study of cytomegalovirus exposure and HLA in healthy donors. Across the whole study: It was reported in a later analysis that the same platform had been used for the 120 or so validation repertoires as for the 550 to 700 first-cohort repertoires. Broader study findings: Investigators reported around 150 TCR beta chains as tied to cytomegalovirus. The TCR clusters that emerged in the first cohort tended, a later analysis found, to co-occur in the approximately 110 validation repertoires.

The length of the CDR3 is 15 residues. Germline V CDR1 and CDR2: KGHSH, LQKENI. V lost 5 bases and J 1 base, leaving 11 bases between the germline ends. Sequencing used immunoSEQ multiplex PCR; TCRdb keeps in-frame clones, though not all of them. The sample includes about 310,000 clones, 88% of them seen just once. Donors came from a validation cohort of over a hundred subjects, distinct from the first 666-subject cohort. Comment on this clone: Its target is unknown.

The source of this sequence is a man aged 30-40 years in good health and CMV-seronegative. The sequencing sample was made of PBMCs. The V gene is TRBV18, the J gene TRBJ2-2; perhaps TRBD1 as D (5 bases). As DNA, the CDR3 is TGTGCCAGCTCAGCTGACAGATTGAACACCGGGGAGCTGTTTTTT. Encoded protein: CASSADRLNTGELFF.